Following are 3 T cell receptor beta chains from one sample sequenced in a study of cytomegalovirus exposure and HLA in healthy donors. In the PCR, 60 Vbeta and 13 Jbeta primers were used. Libraries were prepared by immunoSEQ multiplex PCR; TCRdb keeps only in-frame clonotypes and omits some of them. This sample has around 120,000 clones; more than 80% occur once, and the top ten carry under 3%. Sequencing used PBMCs. The receptors were gathered from a man aged 25-40 years in good health and CMV-seronegative.

This clone was observed once. The V and J genes are TRBV28 and TRBJ2-1; TRBD2 is a possible D gene (5 bases). Germline CDR1 is MDHEN and CDR2 is SYDVKM. The CDR3 sequence is 14 residues long. V gave up 3 bases and J gave up 4 bases, with 10 bases separating them. The CDR3 region is CASSFRGPYNEQFF. For the CDR3, the DNA is TGTGCCAGCAGTTTCCGAGGGCCGTACAATGAGCAGTTCTTC.

The chain has TRBV7-9 and TRBJ1-2; weak D call: TRBD1 (5 bases). CDR3 size: 15 residues. Per germline, CDR1 SEHNR and CDR2 FQNEAQ (reference sequence). V was cut by 1 base and J by 7 bases, with 16 bases left in between. For the CDR3, the DNA is TGTGCCAGCAGCTTAGGCGACCCTTCCGGGGGTGGCTACACCTTC. Translation: CASSLGDPSGGGYTF.

For this clone: Other DNA sequences within the sample encode an identical CDR3. The V call is TRBV9, the J call TRBJ2-5; 11 bases line up with TRBD2. V trimming: 0 bases; J trimming: 4 bases; junction bases outside the gene matches: 2. CDR1 and CDR2 from the germline V gene are SGDLS and YYNGEE. There are 15 residues in the CDR3. CDR3 DNA sequence: TGTGCCAGCAGCGTAGGTACTAGCGGGAGAGAGACCCAGTACTTC. This encodes CASSVGTSGRETQYF.